The table lists the clone carrying this TCR beta chain with a count of one. The identical CDR3 is also encoded by other nucleotide sequences in the sample. The sample is drawn from a study of technical replicates of blood from a handful of donors. Some clones are missing from TCRdb's copy, which holds only in-frame ones; the method was immunoSEQ multiplex PCR. The sample lists about 79,000 clones, around 90% seen once, with about 0.38% in the top ten. Germline CDR1 SGHNT, CDR2 YYREEE (reference sequence). CDR3 length equals 13 residues. The V end lost 1 base, the J end lost 4 bases, and 6 bases lay between the germline ends.

Sequenced sample: T cells isolated from PBMCs. This TCR derives from a human donor in good health. Some clones in this sample may be carry-over from other donors' samples. The chain couples TRBV5-4 to TRBJ2-1; D gene ambiguous. The CDR3 sequence is CASSLPGYNEQFF. CDR3 coding DNA: TGTGCCAGCAGCTTGCCAGGATACAATGAGCAGTTCTTC.